This paragraph covers one T cell receptor (beta chain) sequence. Its antigen is still unknown. MiXCR, applied by TCRdb to the 5' RACE reads, yields one record per CDR3 protein. The data show 250,000 to 300,000 distinct CDR3 sequences, with roughly 5.2% seen just once and around 3.3% held by the top ten. This record comes from a study of T cells after yellow fever vaccination. Study summary: It was SMART-Seq v4 Ultra Low Input that prepared the fractions with low cell numbers.

The CDR3 extends over 13 amino acids. Germline V lookup: CDR1 ENHRY, CDR2 SYGVKD. Trimming took off 8 bases at V and 2 bases at J, with 11 bases between the two ends. General study points: Abundant contaminating clonotypes from the bulk population could appear in FACS-sorted repertoires. The secondary response was weaker but peaked faster, day 5 versus 15. Most clones from primary vaccination were detected again post-booster (roughly 96% CD4, 88% CD8).

The TCR comes from a man younger than 35 who received the YFV17D yellow fever vaccine. The sample was CD4+ T cells sorted from PBMCs, taken on the day of the yellow fever booster vaccination. V is TRBV10-3 and J is TRBJ2-3; D tentatively reads TRBD1 or TRBD2 (6 bases each). CDR3 in DNA: TGTGCCATCGGAGGGGGGACCACAGATACGCAGTATTTT. It specifies CAIGGGTTDTQYF.